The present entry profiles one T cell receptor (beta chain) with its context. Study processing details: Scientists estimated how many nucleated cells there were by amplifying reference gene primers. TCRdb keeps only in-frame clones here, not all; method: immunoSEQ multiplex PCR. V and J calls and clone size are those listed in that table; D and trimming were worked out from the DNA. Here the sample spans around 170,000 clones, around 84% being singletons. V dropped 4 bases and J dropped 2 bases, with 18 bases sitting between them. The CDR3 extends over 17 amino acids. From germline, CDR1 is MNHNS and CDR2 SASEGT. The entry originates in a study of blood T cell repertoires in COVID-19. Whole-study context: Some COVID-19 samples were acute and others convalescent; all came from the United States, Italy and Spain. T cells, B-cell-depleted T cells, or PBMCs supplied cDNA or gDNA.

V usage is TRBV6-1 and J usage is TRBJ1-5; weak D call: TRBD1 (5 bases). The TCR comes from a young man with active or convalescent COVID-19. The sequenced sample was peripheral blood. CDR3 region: CASSARSGGFGNQPQHF. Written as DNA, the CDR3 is TGTGCCAGCAGTGCCAGGAGTGGGGGGTTCGGCAATCAGCCCCAGCATTTT.